One and the same sample provided the 8 T cell receptor beta chains below, sequenced in a study of cytomegalovirus exposure and HLA in healthy donors. Amplification used 60 Vbeta primers and 13 Jbeta primers. The table came from immunoSEQ multiplex PCR; TCRdb's copy has only in-frame clones and leaves some out. The data contain 200,000 to 250,000 clones, 82% of them singletons. The material sequenced was PBMCs. These TCRs come from a woman in her thirties or forties in good health and CMV-seropositive.

This clone was counted once. The gene calls are TRBV19 and TRBJ2-4; D perhaps matches TRBD1 (6 bases). CDR3 length equals 14 residues. V was pared by 7 bases and J by 8 bases, with 18 bases between. Per germline, CDR1 LNHDA and CDR2 SQIVND (reference sequence). For the CDR3, the DNA is TGTGCCAGTAAGGAGAGTAGGGGGAAATACATTCAGTACTTC. Its translation: CASKESRGKYIQYF.

The CDR3, as DNA: TGTGCCAGTAGTATAGCAGGGCGCAGGGCGGATGGCTACACCTTC. Residues: CASSIAGRRADGYTF. The chain joins TRBV19 to TRBJ1-2; D might be TRBD1 (5 bases). Germline CDR1 reads LNHDA; CDR2 reads SQIVND (reference sequence). The CDR3 covers 15 residues. The ends were cut back, 1 base at V and 6 bases at J, with 15 bases in the middle.

The rearrangement uses TRBV7-2 and TRBJ2-1, with D possibly matching TRBD1 (5 bases). Germline assignment: CDR1 SGHTA and CDR2 FQGNSA. The ends were cut back, 5 bases at V and 4 bases at J, with 15 bases in the middle. The CDR3 covers 15 residues. CDR3 region: CASSRQTLEYNEQFF. The CDR3 DNA sequence: TGTGCCAGCAGCAGACAGACCCTAGAATACAATGAGCAGTTCTTC.

This chain connects TRBV10-1 to TRBJ2-7; D ambiguous. The CDR3 has 11 amino acids. V shed 3 bases and J shed 12 bases, with 12 bases lying between them. Germline V gene sequence: CDR1 WNHNN, CDR2 SYGVQD (reference sequence). CDR3 bases: TGCGCCAGCAGTGATTCGGTCGAAAGGTACTTC. It translates to CASSDSVERYF.

V is TRBV7-8 and J is TRBJ2-1; TRBD2 aligns across 7 bases. The CDR3 contains 17 residues. With V trimmed by 7 bases and J by 4 bases, 16 bases remained unmatched. The germline V gene has CDR1 SGHVS and CDR2 FQNEAQ. This CDR3 reads CASILSWRERGYNEQFF. CDR3 coding DNA: TGTGCCAGCATATTATCGTGGCGGGAGAGAGGGTACAATGAGCAGTTCTTC.

This clone was picked up a small number of times. The chain is built from TRBV9 and TRBJ2-5; TRBD2 is a possible D gene (5 bases). Trimming took off 4 bases at V and 5 bases at J, with 15 bases between the two ends. CDR1 and CDR2 from the germline V gene are SGDLS and YYNGEE. The CDR3 is 14 residues long. CDR3 nucleotides: TGTGCCAGCAGCCCCCGGAGGTTTGGGGAGACCCAGTACTTC. Translating it yields CASSPRRFGETQYF.

V and J are TRBV11-2 and TRBJ2-7; 8 nucleotides match TRBD1. The CDR3 spans 14 residues. Per the germline V gene, CDR1 is SGHAT and CDR2 is FQNNGV. The V segment lost 11 bases and the J segment 1 base; nucleotides outside the gene matches: 10. CDR3 nucleotides: TGTGCCTCTCGAGGCAGGGGGCCTTCCTACGAGCAGTACTTC. Translating gives CASRGRGPSYEQYF. The variable domain in full, completed from reference TRBV11-2 and TRBJ2-7, reads EAGVAQSPRYKIIEKRQSVAFWCNPISGHATLYWYQQILGQGPKLLIQFQNNGVVDDSQLPKDRFSAERLKGVDSTLKIQPAKLEDSAVYLCASRGRGPSYEQYFGPGTRLTVT.

The chain couples TRBV19 to TRBJ1-1; unclear D gene. The CDR3 runs to 15 residues. V was clipped by 1 base and J by 1 base, with 10 bases between them. In germline, CDR1 is LNHDA, CDR2 SQIVND (reference sequence). This chain's CDR3 is CASSIVPGWNTEAFF. The CDR3 DNA follows: TGTGCCAGTAGTATAGTGCCGGGATGGAACACTGAAGCTTTCTTT.